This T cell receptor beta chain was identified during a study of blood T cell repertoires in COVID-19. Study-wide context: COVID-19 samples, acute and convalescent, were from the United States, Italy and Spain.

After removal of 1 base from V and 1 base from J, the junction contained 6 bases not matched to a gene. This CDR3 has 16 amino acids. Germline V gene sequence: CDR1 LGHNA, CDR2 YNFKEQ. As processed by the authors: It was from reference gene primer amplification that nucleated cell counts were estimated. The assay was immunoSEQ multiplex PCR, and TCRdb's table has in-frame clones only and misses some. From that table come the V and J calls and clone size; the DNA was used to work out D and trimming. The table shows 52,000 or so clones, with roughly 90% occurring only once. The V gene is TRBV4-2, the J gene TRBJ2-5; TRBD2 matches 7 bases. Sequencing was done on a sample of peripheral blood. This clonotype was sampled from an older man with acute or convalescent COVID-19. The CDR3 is CASSQGGAGSQETQYF. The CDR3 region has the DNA TGTGCCAGCAGCCAAGGCGGAGCGGGGTCCCAAGAGACCCAGTACTTC.